These T cell receptor beta chains were read from a single sample in a study of T cells in Graves' hyperthyroidism and ophthalmopathy. Using its own MiXCR run on the multiplex PCR reads, TCRdb lists one record per CDR3 protein. The sample includes hundreds of thousands of distinct CDR3 sequences, approximately 40% of them seen just once. The sequenced sample was blood. These receptors originate from a woman in her thirties or forties with Graves' hyperthyroidism. Each CDR3 is given with its conserved first and last residue. Each record gives: clone size, J gene, CDR3 length, V gene, D gene, CDR3 DNA, CDR3 protein. The D gene is left open where the match is weak. Rows give clone size only sometimes, using once, few, many, or a class for an expanded clone.

size: .; J: TRBJ2-7; length: 16; V: TRBV5-1; D: TRBD1; DNA: TGCGCCAGCAGTCCGCTCCCGGGACAGGGGCTCTACGAGCAGTACTTC; CDR3: CASSPLPGQGLYEQYF
size: few; J: TRBJ2-6; length: 16; V: TRBV10-1; D: TRBD1; DNA: TGCGCCAGCAGTCCAGACAGGGAGCCTGGGGCCAACGTCCTGACTTTC; CDR3: CASSPDREPGANVLTF
size: .; J: TRBJ2-5; length: 14; V: TRBV9; D: .; DNA: TGTGCCAGCAGTCCCTATGGGAGGCAAGAGACCCAGTACTTC; CDR3: CASSPYGRQETQYF
size: .; J: TRBJ1-1; length: 15; V: TRBV5-1; D: TRBD1; DNA: TGCGCCAGCAGCGAAGGGACAGGGAATTTCGCTGAAGCTTTCTTT; CDR3: CASSEGTGNFAEAFF
size: many; J: TRBJ1-2; length: 13; V: TRBV20-1; D: .; DNA: TGCAGTGCTAGAACCGATTCTAACTATGGCTACACCTTC; CDR3: CSARTDSNYGYTF
size: few; J: TRBJ2-5; length: 15; V: TRBV4-2; D: .; DNA: TGTGCCAGCAGCCGGCGTTCGGGACCACAAGAGACCCAGTACTTC; CDR3: CASSRRSGPQETQYF
size: few; J: TRBJ2-7; length: 15; V: TRBV27; D: TRBD1; DNA: TGTGCCAGCAGTTCCGCCGGGACAGGGAGGTACGAGCAGTACTTC; CDR3: CASSSAGTGRYEQYF
size: .; J: TRBJ1-6; length: 16; V: TRBV19; D: TRBD1; DNA: TGTGCCAGCTCATCCGATCAGGGGGCGGGAAATTCACCCCTCCACTTT; CDR3: CASSSDQGAGNSPLHF
size: many; J: TRBJ1-5; length: 14; V: TRBV10-3; D: TRBD1; DNA: TGTGCCATCAGTGAGTCCGACAGGGACCAGCCCCAGCATTTT; CDR3: CAISESDRDQPQHF
size: .; J: TRBJ2-5; length: 13; V: TRBV25-1; D: .; DNA: TGTGCCAGCACCCGGGGACACCAAGAGACCCAGTACTTC; CDR3: CASTRGHQETQYF
size: once; J: TRBJ1-2; length: 14; V: TRBV11-2; D: TRBD1; DNA: TGTGCCAGCCCACAGACAGGGGGCAATTTTGGCTACACCTTC; CDR3: CASPQTGGNFGYTF
size: many; J: TRBJ1-5; length: 17; V: TRBV10-2; D: TRBD1; DNA: TGCGCCAGCAGTACATTTTGGGGCAGGGGGGACAATCAGCCCCAGCATTTT; CDR3: CASSTFWGRGDNQPQHF
size: .; J: TRBJ1-4; length: 15; V: TRBV12-3/TRBV12-4; D: .; DNA: TGTGCCAGCAGTGTTCGTGGGGCCCCTAATGAAAAACTGTTTTTT; CDR3: CASSVRGAPNEKLFF
size: few; J: TRBJ1-5; length: 15; V: TRBV6-2/TRBV6-3; D: .; DNA: TGTGCCAGCAGTTCTGGTTCGACAGTCTCACAGCCCCAGCATTTT; CDR3: CASSSGSTVSQPQHF
size: few; J: TRBJ1-2; length: 19; V: TRBV7-9; D: .; DNA: TGTGCCAGCAGACTCGAAAGCCTTACTCAGAGCAGGGAAGACTATGGCTACACCTTC; CDR3: CASRLESLTQSREDYGYTF
size: many; J: TRBJ2-7; length: 15; V: TRBV7-8; D: .; DNA: TGTGCCAGCAGCGCAGGCCAGTTGGGGCCCTACGAGCAGTACTTC; CDR3: CASSAGQLGPYEQYF
size: .; J: TRBJ1-5; length: 16; V: TRBV7-2; D: TRBD1; DNA: TGTGCCAGCAGCTACCGGGGACAGGGGGCTGATCAGCCCCAGCATTTT; CDR3: CASSYRGQGADQPQHF
size: many; J: TRBJ2-7; length: 15; V: TRBV7-9; D: .; DNA: TGTGCCAGCAGCCCCAGGGTGGGCCCAACCTACGAGCAGTACTTC; CDR3: CASSPRVGPTYEQYF
size: many; J: TRBJ2-5; length: 11; V: TRBV29-1; D: .; DNA: TGCAGCGGTGGACTTCAAGAGACCCAGTACTTC; CDR3: CSGGLQETQYF
size: .; J: TRBJ1-5; length: 13; V: TRBV10-2; D: .; DNA: TGCGCCAGCAGTTACTCTACGGGGAAGCCCCAGCATTTT; CDR3: CASSYSTGKPQHF
size: .; J: TRBJ1-2; length: 17; V: TRBV7-9; D: .; DNA: TGTGCCAGCAGCTTAAGCCCCCAAGAGACGCCGATCTATGGCTACACCTTC; CDR3: CASSLSPQETPIYGYTF
size: many; J: TRBJ1-6; length: 14; V: TRBV2; D: .; DNA: TGTGCCAGCACTACACAGGGACCTAATTCACCCCTCCACTTT; CDR3: CASTTQGPNSPLHF
size: .; J: TRBJ2-5; length: 15; V: TRBV4-1; D: TRBD2; DNA: TGCGCCAGCAGCCAAGAGGGTAGCGGGGCGGGGACCCAGTACTTC; CDR3: CASSQEGSGAGTQYF
size: few; J: TRBJ2-5; length: 12; V: TRBV5-5; D: .; DNA: TGTGCCAGCAATGCAGGGTGGGATACCCAGTACTTC; CDR3: CASNAGWDTQYF
size: .; J: TRBJ2-7; length: 16; V: TRBV7-8; D: TRBD2; DNA: TGTGCCAGCAGCCTGTCAGGGACTAGCGAGTCCTGCGAGCAGTACTTC; CDR3: CASSLSGTSESCEQYF
size: many; J: TRBJ1-6; length: 16; V: TRBV13; D: .; DNA: TGTGCCAGCAGCTTACGAGGGTCTCCCGGGAATTCACCCCTCCACTTT; CDR3: CASSLRGSPGNSPLHF
size: many; J: TRBJ2-5; length: 11; V: TRBV10-3; D: .; DNA: TGTGCCATCAGTGACGTAGAGACCCAGTACTTC; CDR3: CAISDVETQYF